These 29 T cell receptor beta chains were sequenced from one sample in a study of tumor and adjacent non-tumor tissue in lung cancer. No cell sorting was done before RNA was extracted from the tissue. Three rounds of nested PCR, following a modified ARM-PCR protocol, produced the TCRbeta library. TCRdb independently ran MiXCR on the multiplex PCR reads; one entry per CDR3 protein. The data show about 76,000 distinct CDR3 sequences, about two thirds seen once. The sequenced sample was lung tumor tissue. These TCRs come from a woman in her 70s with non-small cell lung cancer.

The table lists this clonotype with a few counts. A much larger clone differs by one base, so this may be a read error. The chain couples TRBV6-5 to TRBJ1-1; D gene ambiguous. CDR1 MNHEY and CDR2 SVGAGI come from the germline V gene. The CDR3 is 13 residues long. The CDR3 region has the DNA TGTTCCAGCAGTTACTGGGGGAACACTGAAGCTTTCTTT. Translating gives CSSSYWGNTEAFF.

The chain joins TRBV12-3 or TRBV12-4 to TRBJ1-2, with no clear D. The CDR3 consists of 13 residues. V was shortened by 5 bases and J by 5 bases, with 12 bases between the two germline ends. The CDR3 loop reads CASSPQVGYGYTF. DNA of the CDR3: TGTGCCAGCAGTCCGCAGGTAGGTTATGGCTACACCTTC.

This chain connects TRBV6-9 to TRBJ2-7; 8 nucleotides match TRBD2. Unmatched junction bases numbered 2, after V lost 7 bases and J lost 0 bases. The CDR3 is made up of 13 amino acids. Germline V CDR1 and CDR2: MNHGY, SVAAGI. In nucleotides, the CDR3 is TGTGCCAGCATAGCGGGGAGCTCCTACGAGCAGTACGTC. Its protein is CASIAGSSYEQYV.

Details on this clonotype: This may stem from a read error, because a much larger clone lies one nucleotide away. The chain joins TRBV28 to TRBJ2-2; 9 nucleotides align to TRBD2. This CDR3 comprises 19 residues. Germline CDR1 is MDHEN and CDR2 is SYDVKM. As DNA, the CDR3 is TGTACCAGCAGTTTATACGGTGGAACGGCGGGAGGGGTTACCGGGGAGCTGTTTTTT. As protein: CTSSLYGGTAGGVTGELFF.

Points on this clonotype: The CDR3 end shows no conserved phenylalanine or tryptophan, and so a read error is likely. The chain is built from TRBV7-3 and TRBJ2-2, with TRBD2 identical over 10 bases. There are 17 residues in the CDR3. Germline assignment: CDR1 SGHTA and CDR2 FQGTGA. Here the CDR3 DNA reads TGTGCCAGCAGTTTAACCCCTAGCGGGAGAAACACCGGGGAGCTGTTTTTA. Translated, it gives CASSLTPSGRNTGELFL.

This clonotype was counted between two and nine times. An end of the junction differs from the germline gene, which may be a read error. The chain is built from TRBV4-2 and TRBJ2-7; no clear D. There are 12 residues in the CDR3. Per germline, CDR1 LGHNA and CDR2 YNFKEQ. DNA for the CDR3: TGTGCCAGCATCCAAGATGCCTACGAGCAGTATTTC. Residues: CASIQDAYEQYF.

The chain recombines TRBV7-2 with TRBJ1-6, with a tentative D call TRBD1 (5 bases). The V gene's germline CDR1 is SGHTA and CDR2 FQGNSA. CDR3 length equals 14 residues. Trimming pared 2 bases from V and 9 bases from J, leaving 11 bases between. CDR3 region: CASSLLGDASPLHF. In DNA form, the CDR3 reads TGTGCCAGCAGCTTATTAGGGGATGCTTCACCCCTCCACTTT.

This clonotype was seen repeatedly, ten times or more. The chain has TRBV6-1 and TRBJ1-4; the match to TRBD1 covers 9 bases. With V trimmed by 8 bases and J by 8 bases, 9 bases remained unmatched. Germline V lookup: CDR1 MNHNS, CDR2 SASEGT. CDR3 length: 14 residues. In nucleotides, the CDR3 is TGTGCCAGCCACGACAGGGGGAAATCGGAAAAACTGTTTTTT. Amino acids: CASHDRGKSEKLFF.

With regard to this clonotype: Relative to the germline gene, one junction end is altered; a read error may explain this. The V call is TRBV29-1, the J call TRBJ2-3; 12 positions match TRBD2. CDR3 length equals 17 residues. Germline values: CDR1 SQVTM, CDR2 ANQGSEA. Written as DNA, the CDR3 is TGCAGCGTTGATGATCGTCTAGCGGGAGGGGGCACAGATACGCAGTGTTTT. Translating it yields CSVDDRLAGGGTDTQCF.

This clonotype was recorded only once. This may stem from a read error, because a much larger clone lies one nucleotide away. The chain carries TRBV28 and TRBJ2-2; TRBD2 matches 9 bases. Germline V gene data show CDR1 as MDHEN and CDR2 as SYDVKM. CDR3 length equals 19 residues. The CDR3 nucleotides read TGTGCCAGCAGTTTATACGGTGGAACGGCGGGAGGGGTTACCGAGGAGCTGTTTTTT. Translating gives CASSLYGGTAGGVTEELFF. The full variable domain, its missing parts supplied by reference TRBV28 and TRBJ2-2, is DVKVTQSSRYLVKRTGEKVFLECVQDMDHENMFWYRQDPGLGLRLIYFSYDVKMKEKGDIPEGYSVSREKKERFSLILESASTNQTSMYLCASSLYGGTAGGVTEELFFGEGSRLTVL.

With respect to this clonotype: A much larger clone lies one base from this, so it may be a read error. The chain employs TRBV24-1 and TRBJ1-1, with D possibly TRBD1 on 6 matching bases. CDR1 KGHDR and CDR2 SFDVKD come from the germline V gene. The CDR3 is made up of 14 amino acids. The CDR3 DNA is TGTGCCATCAGTGATTGGACAGTCCCGGGTGGGGCTTTCTTT. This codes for CAISDWTVPGGAFF.

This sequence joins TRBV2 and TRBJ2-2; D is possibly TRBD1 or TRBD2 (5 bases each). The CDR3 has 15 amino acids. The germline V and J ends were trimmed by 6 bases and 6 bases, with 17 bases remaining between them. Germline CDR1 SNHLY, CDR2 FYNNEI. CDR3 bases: TGTGCCAGCAGCCGAGGGGTCGAGGGAGCCGGGGAGCTGTTTTTT. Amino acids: CASSRGVEGAGELFF.

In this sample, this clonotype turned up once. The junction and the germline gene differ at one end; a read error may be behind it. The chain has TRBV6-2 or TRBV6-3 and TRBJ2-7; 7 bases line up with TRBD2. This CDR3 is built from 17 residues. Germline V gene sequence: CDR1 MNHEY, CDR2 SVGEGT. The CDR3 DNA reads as TGTGGCAGCTCCGTGGAGAGCGGGAAGCAAATCTCCTACAAGCAGTACTTC. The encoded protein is CGSSVESGKQISYKQYF.

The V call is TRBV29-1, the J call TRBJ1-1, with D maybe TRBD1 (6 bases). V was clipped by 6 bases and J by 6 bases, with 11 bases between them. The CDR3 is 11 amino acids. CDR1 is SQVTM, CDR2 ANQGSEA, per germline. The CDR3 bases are TGCAGCGTGGCGGGGGCCGCTGAAGCTTTCTTT. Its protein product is CSVAGAAEAFF.

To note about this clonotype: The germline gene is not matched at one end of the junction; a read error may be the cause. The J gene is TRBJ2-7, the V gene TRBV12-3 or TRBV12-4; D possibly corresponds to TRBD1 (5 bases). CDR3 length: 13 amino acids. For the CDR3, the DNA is TGTGCCGGCAGTCTTAGCCCCAGGGCGATGGAGTACTTC. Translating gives CAGSLSPRAMEYF.

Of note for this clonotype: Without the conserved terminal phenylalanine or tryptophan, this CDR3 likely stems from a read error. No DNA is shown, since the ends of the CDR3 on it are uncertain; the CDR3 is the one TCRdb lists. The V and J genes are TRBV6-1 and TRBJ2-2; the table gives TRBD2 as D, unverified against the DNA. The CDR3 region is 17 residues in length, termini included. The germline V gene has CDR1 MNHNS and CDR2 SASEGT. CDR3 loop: CASSRTQGRVNTGELLL.

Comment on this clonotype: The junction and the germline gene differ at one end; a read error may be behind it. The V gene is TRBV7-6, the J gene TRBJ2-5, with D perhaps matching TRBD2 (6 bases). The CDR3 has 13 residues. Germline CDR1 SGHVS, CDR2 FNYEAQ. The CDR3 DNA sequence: TGTGCCAGCAGCTCAGACTTGGGCGGGGCCCATTACTTC. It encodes CASSSDLGGAHYF.

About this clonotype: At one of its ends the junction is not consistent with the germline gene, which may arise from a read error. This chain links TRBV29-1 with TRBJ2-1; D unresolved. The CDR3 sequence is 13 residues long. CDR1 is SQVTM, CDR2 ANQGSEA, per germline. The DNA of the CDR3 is TGCAGCGTTCGAATAGATTCGGTCAATGAGCAATTCTTT. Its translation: CSVRIDSVNEQFF.

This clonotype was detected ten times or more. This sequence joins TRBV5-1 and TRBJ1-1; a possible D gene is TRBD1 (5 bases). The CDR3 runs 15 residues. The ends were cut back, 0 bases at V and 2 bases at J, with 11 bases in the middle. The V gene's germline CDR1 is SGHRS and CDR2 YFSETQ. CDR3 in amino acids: CASSLGQGVNTEAFF. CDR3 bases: TGCGCCAGCAGCTTGGGCCAGGGAGTCAACACTGAAGCTTTCTTT. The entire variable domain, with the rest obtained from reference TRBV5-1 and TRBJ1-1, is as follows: KAGVTQTPRYLIKTRGQQVTLSCSPISGHRSVSWYQQTPGQGLQFLFEYFSETQRNKGNFPGRFSGRQFSNSRSEMNVSTLELGDSALYLCASSLGQGVNTEAFFGQGTRLTVV.

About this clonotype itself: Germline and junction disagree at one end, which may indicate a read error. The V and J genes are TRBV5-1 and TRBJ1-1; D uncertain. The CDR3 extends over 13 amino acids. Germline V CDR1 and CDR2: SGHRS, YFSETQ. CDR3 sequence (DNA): TGCGTCAGCAGCGACACAGTAATCACTAAAGCTTTCTTC. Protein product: CVSSDTVITKAFF.

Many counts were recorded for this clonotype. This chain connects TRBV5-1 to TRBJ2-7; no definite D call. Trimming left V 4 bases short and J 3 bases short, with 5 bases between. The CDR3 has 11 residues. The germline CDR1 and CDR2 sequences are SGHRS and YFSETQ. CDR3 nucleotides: TGCGCCAGCAGCCTCCACTACGAGCAGTACTTC. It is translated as CASSLHYEQYF.

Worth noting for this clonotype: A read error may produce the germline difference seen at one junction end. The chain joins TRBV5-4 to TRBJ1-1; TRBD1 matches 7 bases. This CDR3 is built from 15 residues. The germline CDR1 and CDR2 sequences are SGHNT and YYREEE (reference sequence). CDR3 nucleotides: TGTGCCATCAGCCCAACGGGACAGCCGAACACTGAAACTTTCTTT. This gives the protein CAISPTGQPNTETFF.

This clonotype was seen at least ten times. CDR3 amino acids: CASSQDRASLEQYF. DNA of the CDR3: TGCGCCAGCAGCCAAGATCGGGCTAGCCTGGAGCAGTACTTC. This sequence joins TRBV4-1 and TRBJ2-7; perhaps TRBD2 as D (5 bases). The germline V and J ends were trimmed by 0 bases and 7 bases, with 13 bases remaining between them. The CDR3 is 14 residues long. Per the germline V gene, CDR1 is MGHRA and CDR2 is YSYEKL.

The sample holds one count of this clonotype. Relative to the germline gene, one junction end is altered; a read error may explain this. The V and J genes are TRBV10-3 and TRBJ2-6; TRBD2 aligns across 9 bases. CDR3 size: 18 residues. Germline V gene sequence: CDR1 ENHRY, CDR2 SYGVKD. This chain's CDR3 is CAISEVASGKTGANILTF. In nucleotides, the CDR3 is TGTGCCATTAGTGAGGTGGCTAGCGGGAAGACTGGGGCCAACATCCTGACTTTC.

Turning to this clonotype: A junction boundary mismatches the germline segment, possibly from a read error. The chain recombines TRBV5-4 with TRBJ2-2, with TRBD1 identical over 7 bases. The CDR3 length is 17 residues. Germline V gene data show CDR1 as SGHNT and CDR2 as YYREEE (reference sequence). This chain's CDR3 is CASSPSHQTGNPPELFF. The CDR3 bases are TGTGCCAGCAGCCCTTCCCATCAGACAGGGAATCCCCCGGAGCTCTTTTTT.

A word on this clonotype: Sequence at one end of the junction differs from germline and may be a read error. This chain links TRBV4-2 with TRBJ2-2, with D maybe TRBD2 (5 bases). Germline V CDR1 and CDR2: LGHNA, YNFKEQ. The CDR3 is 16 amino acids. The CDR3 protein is CASRQDRTPRTGELFF. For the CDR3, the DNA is TGTGCCAGCAGACAAGATAGGACCCCACGTACCGGGGAGCTGTTCTTT.

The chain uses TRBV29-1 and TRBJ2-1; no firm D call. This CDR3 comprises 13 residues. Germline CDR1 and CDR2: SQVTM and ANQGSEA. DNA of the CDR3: TGCATCGTAAAACGGCATGGCATAAATGGGCAATTCTTC. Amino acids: CIVKRHGINGQFF.

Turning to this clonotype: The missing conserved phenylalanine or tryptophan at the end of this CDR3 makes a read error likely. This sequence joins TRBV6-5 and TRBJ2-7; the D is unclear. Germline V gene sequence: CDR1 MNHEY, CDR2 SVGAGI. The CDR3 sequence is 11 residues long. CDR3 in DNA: TGTGACACCTCGGTTTCATACGAGCAGTACTCC. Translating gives CDTSVSYEQYS.

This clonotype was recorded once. For the CDR3, the DNA is TGTGCCAGCAGTGGAGGGAACGGATATCAGCCCCAGCATTTT. Residues: CASSGGNGYQPQHF. The rearrangement joins TRBV2 to TRBJ1-5; D gene unclear. V lost 4 bases and J lost 5, with 12 bases in between. CDR1 and CDR2 from the germline V gene are SNHLY and FYNNEI. The CDR3 sequence is 14 residues long. Full variable domain (outside the CDR3, taken from reference TRBV2 and TRBJ1-5): EPEVTQTPSHQVTQMGQEVILRCVPISNHLYFYWYRQILGQKVEFLVSFYNNEISEKSEIFDDQFSVERPDGSNFTLKIRSTKLEDSAMYFCASSGGNGYQPQHFGDGTRLSIL.